The 17 T cell receptor beta chains presented below share a single source sample, sequenced in a study of T cells in Graves' hyperthyroidism and ophthalmopathy. The TCR beta CDR3 regions underwent amplification using RNA transcripts as the source. During a first-round RT-PCR of the TCR CDR3, the HTBI primer set was used. TCRdb redid the calling of the multiplex PCR reads with MiXCR, one entry per CDR3 protein. The table records hundreds of thousands of distinct CDR3 sequences, roughly 15% of them present only once. Sequencing was performed on blood. These receptors were collected from a middle-aged woman with Graves' ophthalmopathy.

This clonotype was picked up many times. CDR3 residues: CASSRGTYLSTDTQYF. As DNA, the CDR3 is TGTGCCAGCAGCCGCGGGACTTATCTTAGCACAGATACGCAGTATTTT. The chain uses TRBV11-2 and TRBJ2-3; D is perhaps TRBD2 (6 bases). Between the trimmed V and J ends, which lost 5 bases and 0 bases, there was a span of 15 bases. CDR1 is SGHAT, CDR2 FQNNGV, per germline. CDR3 length equals 16 residues.

This clonotype appeared many times. This rearrangement joins TRBV2 to TRBJ2-1, with a possible D match to TRBD2 (5 bases). The CDR3 sequence is 16 residues long. Germline V gives CDR1 SNHLY, CDR2 FYNNEI. V was clipped by 5 bases and J by 4 bases, with 18 bases between them. CDR3 coding DNA: TGTGCCAGCAGTCGTCTTTTGACTATCAGATACAATGAGCAGTTCTTC. It codes for CASSRLLTIRYNEQFF.

The chain carries TRBV18 and TRBJ2-7, with D perhaps TRBD2 (6 bases). V lost 4 bases to trimming and J lost 3 bases, with 13 bases between them. The germline CDR1 and CDR2 sequences are KGHSH and LQKENI. This CDR3 comprises 14 residues. CDR3 amino acids: CASSLRDSGYEQYF. CDR3 in DNA: TGTGCCAGCTCACTTCGGGACTCCGGCTACGAGCAGTACTTC.

There are many counts of this clonotype. This chain's CDR3 is CASSLSFTGVMGEQYF. The CDR3 nucleotides read TGTGCCAGCAGCTTAAGTTTTACGGGAGTAATGGGCGAGCAGTACTTC. This chain connects TRBV11-2 to TRBJ2-7; D is possibly TRBD2 (6 bases). The V end lost 2 bases, the J end lost 6 bases, and 20 bases lay between the germline ends. The CDR3 runs 16 residues. Looked up from germline, CDR1 is SGHAT and CDR2 is FQNNGV.

This clonotype appeared many times. The chain has TRBV12-3 or TRBV12-4 and TRBJ2-5; D uncertain. The CDR3 covers 17 residues. The germline V and J ends were trimmed by 3 bases and 3 bases, with 20 bases remaining between them. CDR3 DNA: TGTGCCAGCAGTTTGGCTTGGGGTGGCCACACCAAAGAGACCCAGTACTTC. It codes for CASSLAWGGHTKETQYF.

The chain's CDR3 is CSALPSGLAGGGAKNIQYF. The CDR3 coding sequence is TGCAGTGCCCTCCCGTCCGGACTAGCGGGGGGGGGGGCCAAAAACATTCAGTACTTC. The chain is built from TRBV20-1 and TRBJ2-4, with TRBD2 identical over 15 bases. The CDR3 runs to 19 residues. The germline gives CDR1 DFQATT, CDR2 SNEGSKA (reference sequence). V shed 6 bases, J shed 1 base, and the junction held 13 bases outside the gene matches.

At least ten counts were recorded for this clonotype. The gene calls are TRBV11-3 and TRBJ2-5; D call uncertain. CDR1 is SGHNT and CDR2 is YENEEA in the germline V gene. The V gene lost 4 bases and the J gene lost 5 bases, with 14 bases spanning the gap. The length of the CDR3 is 14 residues. The CDR3 reads CASSSGHLLETQYF. The CDR3, as DNA: TGTGCCAGCAGCTCCGGGCACTTATTGGAGACCCAGTACTTC.

The sample holds many counts of this clonotype. This rearrangement joins TRBV24-1 to TRBJ2-1, with TRBD2 matching over 8 bases. The CDR3 is made up of 14 amino acids. CDR1 is KGHDR, CDR2 SFDVKD, per germline. Unmatched junction bases numbered 8, after V lost 10 bases and J lost 4 bases. The CDR3 reads CATRGGLKYNEQFF. For the CDR3, the DNA is TGTGCCACTCGGGGGGGCCTAAAGTACAATGAGCAGTTCTTC.

This clonotype has at least ten counts. The chain uses TRBV6-1 and TRBJ2-1; 10 bases agree with TRBD2. Trimming took 7 bases from V and 3 from J; bases not matched to a gene: 6. CDR3 length: 15 residues. Germline V gives CDR1 MNHNS, CDR2 SASEGT. The DNA of the CDR3 is TGTGCCAGCACCGAAGCGGGAGGGCGCTACAATGAGCAGTTCTTC. Translated: CASTEAGGRYNEQFF.

This clonotype has a count of ten or more. The gene calls are TRBV11-2 and TRBJ1-1, with TRBD1 matching 7 bases. CDR1 SGHAT and CDR2 FQNNGV come from the germline V gene. V shed 6 bases and J 4 bases; nucleotides not matched to a gene: 5. The CDR3 is 13 residues long. The CDR3 region has the DNA TGTGCCAGCAGGCCAAGGGACAGCACTGAAGCTTTCTTT. Residues: CASRPRDSTEAFF.

The rearrangement links TRBV12-3 or TRBV12-4 to TRBJ2-1; 11 nucleotides agree with TRBD2. Germline trimming cut 8 bases from V and 2 bases from J; bases unmatched to any gene: 5. The CDR3 length is 15 residues. The DNA of the CDR3 is TGTGCCAGCGGTCAGACTAGCGGGGCCTACAATGAGCAGTTCTTC. This codes for CASGQTSGAYNEQFF.

V and J are TRBV19 and TRBJ1-1; D is unclear. V gave up 6 bases and J gave up 0 bases, with 11 bases separating them. The CDR3 runs 14 residues. Per the germline V gene, CDR1 is LNHDA and CDR2 is SQIVND (reference sequence). The CDR3 region is CASRLERLNTEAFF. CDR3 nucleotides: TGTGCCAGTAGGTTGGAACGGCTGAACACTGAAGCTTTCTTT.

This clonotype was picked up many times. The chain uses TRBV3-1 and TRBJ2-7; D is unresolved. In germline, CDR1 is LGHDT, CDR2 YNNKEL (reference sequence). The CDR3 length is 14 residues. V gave up 3 bases and J gave up 5 bases, with 14 bases separating them. The CDR3 DNA sequence: TGTGCCAGCAGCCAGGGTTTGCACCCCGACGAGCAGTACTTC. Amino acids: CASSQGLHPDEQYF.

This clonotype has a count of ten or more. The CDR3 sequence is CASSQRANYGYTF. Written as DNA, the CDR3 is TGTGCCAGCAGCCAACGGGCTAACTATGGCTACACCTTC. V is TRBV3-1 and J is TRBJ1-2; D unresolved. This CDR3 has 13 amino acids. Germline lookup yields CDR1 LGHDT and CDR2 YNNKEL (reference sequence). The germline V and J ends were trimmed by 2 bases and 0 bases, with 4 bases remaining between them.

This clonotype was recorded at least ten times. This rearrangement joins TRBV2 to TRBJ1-2, with D unresolved. Trimming shortened V by 10 bases and J by 4 bases, and 10 bases separated the two germline ends. CDR1 is SNHLY and CDR2 is FYNNEI in the germline V gene. The CDR3 is made up of 11 amino acids. CDR3 amino acids: CAIRRTYGYTF. CDR3 in DNA: TGTGCCATTAGGAGAACCTATGGCTACACCTTC.

CDR3: CASSITTGETYGYTF. The CDR3 DNA reads as TGTGCCAGTAGTATAACGACAGGGGAGACCTATGGCTACACCTTC. The V and J genes are TRBV19 and TRBJ1-2, with 8 bases that match TRBD1. Germline CDR1 reads LNHDA; CDR2 reads SQIVND (reference sequence). The length of the CDR3 is 15 residues. The trim removed 2 bases at V and 4 bases at J, leaving 6 bases unmatched.

A remark on this clonotype: A much larger clone differs from this one at a single base, so this may be a read error. The chain couples TRBV2 to TRBJ1-6; D gene ambiguous. The CDR3 loop spans 15 amino acids. V dropped 1 base and J dropped 9 bases, with 13 bases sitting between them. The germline gives CDR1 SNHLY, CDR2 FYNNEI. The CDR3 bases are TGTGCCAGCAGTGAAGAGATCCCAGAGGCTTCACCCCTCCACTTT. As protein: CASSEEIPEASPLHF.